This TCR beta chain derives from a study of blood T cell repertoires in COVID-19. Sequenced by immunoSEQ multiplex PCR; TCRdb stores in-frame clones only, minus some. The sample consists of about 100,000 clones, 88% of them appearing once. The V gene's germline CDR1 is SGHNT and CDR2 YYREEE (reference sequence). V lost 5 bases and J lost 3; bases outside the gene matches: 6. This CDR3 comprises 14 residues. The TCR was taken from a human donor in a cohort sampled during active COVID-19. Material: peripheral blood. This rearrangement joins TRBV5-4 to TRBJ2-3; 7 bases agree with TRBD1. The CDR3, as DNA: TGTGCCAGCAGGGAAGGGACAGATACAGATACGCAGTATTTT. It specifies CASREGTDTDTQYF.